This T cell receptor (beta chain) was found in a study of T cell responses to AZD1222 COVID-19 vaccine. V was clipped by 3 bases and J by 1 base; unmatched bases: 7. This CDR3 contains 17 residues. Germline assignment: CDR1 KGHSH and CDR2 LQKENI. The repertoire was sequenced with immunoSEQ multiplex PCR; TCRdb's copy has only in-frame clones and lacks some. The sample yields about 99,000 clones, about nine tenths seen once. The chain couples TRBV18 to TRBJ1-5, with 9 bases aligning to TRBD1. Sequencing used peripheral blood, obtained on day 0 of AZD1222 vaccination. The TCR comes from an adult in good health. CDR3 nucleotide sequence: TGTGCCAGCTCACCGGGACAGGGCTTGGTCAGCAATCAGCCCCAGCATTTT. Protein product: CASSPGQGLVSNQPQHF.